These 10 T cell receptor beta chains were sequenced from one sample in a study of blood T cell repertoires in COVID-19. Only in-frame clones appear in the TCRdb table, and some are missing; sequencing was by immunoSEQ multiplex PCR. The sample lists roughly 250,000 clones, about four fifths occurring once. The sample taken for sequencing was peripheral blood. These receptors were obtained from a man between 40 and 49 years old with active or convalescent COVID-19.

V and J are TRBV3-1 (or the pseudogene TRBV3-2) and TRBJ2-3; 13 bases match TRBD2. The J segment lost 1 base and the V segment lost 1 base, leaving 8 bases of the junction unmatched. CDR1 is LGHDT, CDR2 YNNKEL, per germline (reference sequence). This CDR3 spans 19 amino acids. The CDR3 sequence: CASSQVQLAGGHRTDTQYF. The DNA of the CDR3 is TGTGCCAGCAGCCAAGTCCAACTAGCGGGGGGGCATCGCACAGATACGCAGTATTTT.

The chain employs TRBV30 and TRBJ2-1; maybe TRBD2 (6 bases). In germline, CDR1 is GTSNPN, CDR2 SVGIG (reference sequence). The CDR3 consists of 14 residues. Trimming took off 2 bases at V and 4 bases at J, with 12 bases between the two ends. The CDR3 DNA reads TGTGCCTGGAGTTTCACTAGCAGATACAATGAGCAGTTCTTC. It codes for CAWSFTSRYNEQFF.

The CDR3: CASSRGLQGVDQPQHF. CDR3 DNA sequence: TGCGCCAGCAGCCGCGGACTTCAGGGGGTTGATCAGCCCCAGCATTTT. The J gene is TRBJ1-5, the V gene TRBV4-1, with 7 nucleotides matching TRBD1. V shed 4 bases, J shed 5 bases, and the junction held 11 bases outside the gene matches. This CDR3 has 16 amino acids. Germline CDR1 MGHRA, CDR2 YSYEKL.

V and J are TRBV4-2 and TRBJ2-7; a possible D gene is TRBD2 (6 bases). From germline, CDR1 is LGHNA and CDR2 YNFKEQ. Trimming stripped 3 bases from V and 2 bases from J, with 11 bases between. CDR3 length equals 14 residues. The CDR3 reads CASSHAGGTYEQYF. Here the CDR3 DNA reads TGTGCCAGCAGCCACGCCGGGGGAACCTACGAGCAGTACTTC.

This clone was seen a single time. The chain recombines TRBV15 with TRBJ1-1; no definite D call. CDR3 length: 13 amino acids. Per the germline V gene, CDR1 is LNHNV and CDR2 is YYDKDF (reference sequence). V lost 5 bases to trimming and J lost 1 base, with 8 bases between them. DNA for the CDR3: TGTGCCACCAGCGGTGACAAGAACACTGAAGCTTTCTTT. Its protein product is CATSGDKNTEAFF. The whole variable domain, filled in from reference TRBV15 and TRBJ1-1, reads DAMVIQNPRYQVTQFGKPVTLSCSQTLNHNVMYWYQQKSSQAPKLLFHYYDKDFNNEADTPDNFQSRRPNTSFCFLDIRSPGLGDTAMYLCATSGDKNTEAFFGQGTRLTVV.

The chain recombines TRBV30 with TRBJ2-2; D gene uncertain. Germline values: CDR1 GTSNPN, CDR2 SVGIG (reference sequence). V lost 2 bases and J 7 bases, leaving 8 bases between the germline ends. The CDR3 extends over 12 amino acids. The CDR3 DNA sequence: TGTGCCTGGAGTCCTACCCGCGGGGAGCTGTTTTTT. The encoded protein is CAWSPTRGELFF.

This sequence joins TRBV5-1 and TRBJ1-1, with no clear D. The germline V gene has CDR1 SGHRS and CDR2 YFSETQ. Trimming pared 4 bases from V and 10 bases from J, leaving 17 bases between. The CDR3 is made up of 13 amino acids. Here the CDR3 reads CASSGGWEGVAFF. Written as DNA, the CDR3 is TGCGCCAGCAGCGGAGGATGGGAAGGCGTAGCTTTCTTT.

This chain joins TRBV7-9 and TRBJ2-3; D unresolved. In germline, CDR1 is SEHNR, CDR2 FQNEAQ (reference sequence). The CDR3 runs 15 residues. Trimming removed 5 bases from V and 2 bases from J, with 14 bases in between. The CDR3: CASSPVLTATDTQYF. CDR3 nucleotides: TGTGCCAGCAGCCCCGTCCTCACTGCCACAGATACGCAGTATTTT.

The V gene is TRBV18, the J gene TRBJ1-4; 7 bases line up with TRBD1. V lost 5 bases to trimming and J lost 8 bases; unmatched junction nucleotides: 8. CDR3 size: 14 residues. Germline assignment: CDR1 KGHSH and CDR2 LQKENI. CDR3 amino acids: CASSSGQLREKLFF. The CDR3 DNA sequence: TGTGCCAGCTCATCGGGACAGCTAAGGGAAAAACTGTTTTTT.

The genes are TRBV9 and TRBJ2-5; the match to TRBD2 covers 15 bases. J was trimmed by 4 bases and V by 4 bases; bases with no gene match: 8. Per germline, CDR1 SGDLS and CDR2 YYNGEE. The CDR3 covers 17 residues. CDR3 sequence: CASSKGLAGGIGETQYF. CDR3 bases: TGTGCCAGCAGCAAGGGACTAGCGGGAGGAATTGGAGAGACCCAGTACTTC.